The 21 T cell receptor beta chains listed next were all sequenced from one sample in a study of blood T cell repertoires in COVID-19. The protocol was immunoSEQ multiplex PCR, while the TCRdb copy is restricted to in-frame clones and leaves out a portion. This table holds about 140,000 clones, almost 85% found once. The sequencing sample was made of PBMCs or T cells enriched from blood (not recorded which). These receptor sequences come from a man aged 35-49 years with acute COVID-19.

This clone was counted once. This sequence joins TRBV15 and TRBJ1-1, with 7 bases identical to TRBD1. CDR1 LNHNV and CDR2 YYDKDF come from the germline V gene (reference sequence). The ends lost 4 bases at V and 4 bases at J; junction bases unmatched: 9. The CDR3 is made up of 15 amino acids. The CDR3 reads CATSTLGGGLTEAFF. CDR3 nucleotides: TGTGCCACCAGCACACTAGGGGGCGGACTCACTGAAGCTTTCTTT.

V usage is TRBV7-9 and J usage is TRBJ2-7; the match to TRBD2 covers 10 bases. Germline V gene lookup returns CDR1 SEHNR and CDR2 FQNEAQ (reference sequence). V shed 2 bases and J 0 bases; nucleotides not matched to a gene: 13. CDR3 length: 19 residues. CDR3 protein: CASSLSGLGSGGFSYEQYF. The CDR3 nucleotides read TGTGCCAGCAGCTTATCGGGCCTCGGTAGCGGGGGGTTCTCCTACGAGCAGTACTTC. Looking up the rest from reference TRBV7-9 and TRBJ2-7 gives the full variable domain: DTGVSQNPRHKITKRGQNVTFRCDPISEHNRLYWYRQTLGQGPEFLTYFQNEAQLEKSRLLSDRFSAERPKGSFSTLEIQRTEQGDSAMYLCASSLSGLGSGGFSYEQYFGPGTRLTVT.

The genes are TRBV7-9 and TRBJ1-5; D perhaps matches TRBD1 (6 bases). V gave up 1 base and J gave up 6 bases, with 16 bases separating them. Per germline, CDR1 SEHNR and CDR2 FQNEAQ (reference sequence). This CDR3 has 16 residues. The CDR3 nucleotides are TGTGCCAGCAGCTTAGTTGGCGCCAGGGGTGGTCAGCCCCAGCATTTT. Translating it yields CASSLVGARGGQPQHF.

Only one count was recorded for this clone. This sequence joins TRBV14 and TRBJ2-1, with 16 nucleotides matching TRBD2. With 4 bases clipped from V and 7 bases from J, the junction kept 4 bases outside the gene matches. In germline, CDR1 is SGHDN, CDR2 FVKESK. This CDR3 region has 16 residues. DNA for the CDR3: TGTGCCAGCAGCCCGGGACTAGCGGGAGGGCTAAATGAGCAGTTCTTC. As protein: CASSPGLAGGLNEQFF. Looking up the rest from reference TRBV14 and TRBJ2-1 gives the full variable domain: EAGVTQFPSHSVIEKGQTVTLRCDPISGHDNLYWYRRVMGKEIKFLLHFVKESKQDESGMPNNRFLAERTGGTYSTLKVQPAELEDSGVYFCASSPGLAGGLNEQFFGPGTRLTVL.

As DNA, the CDR3 is TGTGCCAGCTCACTGGGACAGGGGGCAGATACGCAGTATTTT. It is translated as CASSLGQGADTQYF. The chain uses TRBV18 and TRBJ2-3; 11 bases match TRBD1. V shed 4 bases, J shed 4 bases, and the junction held 1 base outside the gene matches. The CDR3 is 14 amino acids. Germline V gene sequence: CDR1 KGHSH, CDR2 LQKENI.

As DNA, the CDR3 is TGTGCCAGCAGTTTGGGTTACAGGGGCTACAATGAGCAGTTCTTC. Translating it yields CASSLGYRGYNEQFF. The chain is built from TRBV27 and TRBJ2-1; 7 bases agree with TRBD1. This CDR3 is built from 15 residues. Germline loops: CDR1 MNHEY, CDR2 SMNVEV (reference sequence). V lost 3 bases to trimming and J lost 3 bases; unmatched junction nucleotides: 5.

This chain joins TRBV5-1 and TRBJ2-1, with 8 bases that match TRBD1. This CDR3 contains 15 residues. The J segment lost 6 bases and the V segment lost 3 bases, leaving 8 bases of the junction unmatched. Looked up from germline, CDR1 is SGHRS and CDR2 is YFSETQ. This chain's CDR3 is CASSSGQGPLNEQFF. The CDR3 nucleotides are TGCGCCAGCAGCTCCGGACAGGGCCCCCTCAATGAGCAGTTCTTC.

This sequence joins TRBV28 and TRBJ2-7; 8 nucleotides match TRBD1. In germline, CDR1 is MDHEN, CDR2 SYDVKM. Germline trimming cut 6 bases from V and 3 bases from J; bases unmatched to any gene: 16. The CDR3 has 17 residues. The CDR3 region is CASRPPLLTGEDYEQYF. CDR3 nucleotide sequence: TGTGCCAGCAGACCACCCCTCTTGACAGGGGAGGACTACGAGCAGTACTTC. The full variable domain, its missing parts supplied by reference TRBV28 and TRBJ2-7, is DVKVTQSSRYLVKRTGEKVFLECVQDMDHENMFWYRQDPGLGLRLIYFSYDVKMKEKGDIPEGYSVSREKKERFSLILESASTNQTSMYLCASRPPLLTGEDYEQYFGPGTRLTVT.

The rearrangement joins TRBV10-2 to TRBJ1-5, with TRBD1 matching 8 bases. The CDR3 has 15 amino acids. The junction had 11 bases not matched to a gene; V was cut back by 7 bases and J by 6 bases. CDR1 is WSHSY and CDR2 is SAAADI in the germline V gene. The CDR3: CASKETGEAFQPQHF. The CDR3 DNA reads TGCGCCAGCAAAGAGACAGGGGAGGCGTTTCAGCCCCAGCATTTT.

The chain is built from TRBV5-1 and TRBJ2-3, with D perhaps matching TRBD2 (5 bases). The CDR3 runs 15 residues. CDR1 and CDR2 (germline): SGHRS, YFSETQ. V lost 2 bases to trimming and J lost 0 bases, with 10 bases between them. CDR3 nucleotide sequence: TGCGCCAGCAGCTTACAGCGGAGAAGCACAGATACGCAGTATTTT. It codes for CASSLQRRSTDTQYF.

The chain has TRBV7-8 and TRBJ2-1; maybe TRBD2 (6 bases). The CDR3 is 14 residues long. The V gene lost 0 bases and the J gene lost 8 bases, with 11 bases spanning the gap. Germline-derived CDR1 and CDR2 are SGHVS and FQNEAQ. The CDR3 nucleotides are TGTGCCAGCAGCTTAGCGCTTTGGGGGGATGAGCAGTTCTTC. Translation gives CASSLALWGDEQFF.

This rearrangement joins TRBV10-2 to TRBJ2-1; D perhaps matches TRBD2 (5 bases). The germline CDR1 and CDR2 sequences are WSHSY and SAAADI. V lost 2 bases and J 5 bases, leaving 7 bases between the germline ends. The length of the CDR3 is 13 residues. DNA for the CDR3: TGCGCCAGCAGTGAGGGACTTAACAATGAGCAGTTCTTC. Its translation: CASSEGLNNEQFF.

The chain has TRBV2 and TRBJ2-3; tentatively, D is TRBD2 (5 bases). CDR1 SNHLY and CDR2 FYNNEI come from the germline V gene. Trimming removed 6 bases at V and 9 bases at J, with 13 bases between. The length of the CDR3 is 12 residues. The CDR3 here is CASSETRETQYF. CDR3 coding DNA: TGTGCCAGCAGCGAAACTAGGGAAACGCAGTATTTT. Full variable domain (rest looked up from reference TRBV2 and TRBJ2-3): EPEVTQTPSHQVTQMGQEVILRCVPISNHLYFYWYRQILGQKVEFLVSFYNNEISEKSEIFDDQFSVERPDGSNFTLKIRSTKLEDSAMYFCASSETRETQYFGPGTRLTVL.

V usage is TRBV28 and J usage is TRBJ2-4; TRBD2 matches at 7 bases. The trim removed 7 bases at V and 9 bases at J, leaving 21 bases unmatched. This CDR3 has 17 amino acids. CDR1 MDHEN and CDR2 SYDVKM come from the germline V gene. The CDR3 DNA is TGTGCCAGCAAAGGCGACGGAGGCGAGACCTGGGGGGGCATTCAGTACTTC. It translates to CASKGDGGETWGGIQYF.

The count of this clone is one. The chain recombines TRBV6-4 with TRBJ2-1; 10 bases are shared with TRBD1. Germline CDR1 is MRHNA and CDR2 is SNTAGT. This CDR3 is built from 15 residues. J lost 2 bases, V lost 6 bases, and 4 bases had no gene match. In DNA form, the CDR3 reads TGTGCCAGCAGCGAAGGGACAGGGGCCTACAATGAGCAGTTCTTC. The encoded protein is CASSEGTGAYNEQFF.

This clone was counted a few times. The chain employs TRBV5-1 and TRBJ2-3, with TRBD2 matching over 8 bases. CDR3 length equals 16 residues. Per the germline V gene, CDR1 is SGHRS and CDR2 is YFSETQ. Trimming removed 5 bases from V and 3 bases from J; junction bases left unmatched: 11. The CDR3 region is CASRLGAGVETDTQYF. CDR3 sequence (DNA): TGCGCCAGCAGACTAGGAGCGGGGGTTGAAACAGATACGCAGTATTTT.

V and J are TRBV6-6 and TRBJ1-4; D is undetermined. Trimming stripped 6 bases from V and 7 bases from J, with 15 bases between. The CDR3 sequence is 14 residues long. CDR1 is MNHNY, CDR2 SVGAGI, per germline (reference sequence). In nucleotides, the CDR3 is TGTGCCAGCAGCCGCTCGGGAGTGCCTGAAAAACTGTTTTTT. The encoded protein is CASSRSGVPEKLFF.

This chain connects TRBV7-9 to TRBJ2-1; TRBD2 matches at 8 bases. Germline CDR1 reads SEHNR; CDR2 reads FQNEAQ (reference sequence). After removal of 0 bases from V and 14 bases from J, the junction contained 12 bases not matched to a gene. This CDR3 contains 15 residues. The CDR3 here is CASSLAPTPGGREFF. The CDR3 coding sequence is TGTGCCAGCAGCTTAGCCCCGACCCCGGGAGGGCGTGAGTTCTTC.

This clone appeared once. The gene calls are TRBV7-9 and TRBJ2-1, with D possibly TRBD2 on 6 matching bases. CDR3 length: 14 residues. Trimming removed 5 bases from V and 0 bases from J, with 8 bases in between. The germline CDR1 and CDR2 sequences are SEHNR and FQNEAQ (reference sequence). The CDR3 DNA sequence: TGTGCCAGCAGCCCGCGGGACTCCTACAATGAGCAGTTCTTC. Translating gives CASSPRDSYNEQFF.

This sequence joins TRBV7-2 and TRBJ2-5, with 11 bases identical to TRBD2. Germline-derived CDR1 and CDR2 are SGHTA and FQGNSA. V lost 5 bases to trimming and J lost 4 bases; unmatched junction nucleotides: 3. The CDR3 length is 14 residues. This CDR3 reads CASSVTSGGETQYF. The CDR3 region has the DNA TGTGCCAGCAGCGTTACTAGCGGGGGAGAGACCCAGTACTTC.

This clone appeared once. The gene calls are TRBV24-1 and TRBJ1-2; D is unclear. Trimming pared 1 base from V and 0 bases from J, leaving 14 bases between. The CDR3 is 17 residues long. Germline V gene lookup returns CDR1 KGHDR and CDR2 SFDVKD. The CDR3 coding sequence is TGTGCCACCAGTGATTTCATAAGCCCCCTAGCTAACTATGGCTACACCTTC. Its translation: CATSDFISPLANYGYTF.